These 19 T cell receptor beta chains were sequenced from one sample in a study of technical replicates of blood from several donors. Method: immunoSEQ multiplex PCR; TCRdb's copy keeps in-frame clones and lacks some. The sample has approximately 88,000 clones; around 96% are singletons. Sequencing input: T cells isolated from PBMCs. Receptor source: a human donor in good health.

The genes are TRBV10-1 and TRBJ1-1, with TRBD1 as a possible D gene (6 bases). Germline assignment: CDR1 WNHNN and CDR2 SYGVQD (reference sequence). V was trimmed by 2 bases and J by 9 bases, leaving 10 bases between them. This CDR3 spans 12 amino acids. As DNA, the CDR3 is TGCGCCAGCAGTGAGCCACAGGGACAAGCTTTCTTT. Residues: CASSEPQGQAFF.

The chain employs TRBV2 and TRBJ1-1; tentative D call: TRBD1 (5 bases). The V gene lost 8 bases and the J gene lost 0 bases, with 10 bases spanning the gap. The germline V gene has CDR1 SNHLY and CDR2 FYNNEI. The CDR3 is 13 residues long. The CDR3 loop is CASSGHMNTEAFF. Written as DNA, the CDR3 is TGTGCCAGCTCTGGACATATGAACACTGAAGCTTTCTTT.

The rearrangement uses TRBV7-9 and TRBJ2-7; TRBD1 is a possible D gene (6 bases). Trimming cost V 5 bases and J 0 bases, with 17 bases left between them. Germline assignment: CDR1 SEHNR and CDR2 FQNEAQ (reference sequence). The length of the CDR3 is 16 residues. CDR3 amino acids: CASSPDPGESSYEQYF. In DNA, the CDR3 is TGTGCCAGCAGCCCCGACCCAGGGGAAAGCTCCTACGAGCAGTACTTC.

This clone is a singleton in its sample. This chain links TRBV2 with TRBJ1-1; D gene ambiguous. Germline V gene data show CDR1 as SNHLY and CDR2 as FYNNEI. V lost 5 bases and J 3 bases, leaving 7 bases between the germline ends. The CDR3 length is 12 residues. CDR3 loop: CASSLRDTEAFF. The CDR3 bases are TGTGCCAGCAGTCTCCGGGACACTGAAGCTTTCTTT.

CDR3 sequence reads: CAVGGENTEAFF. The CDR3 DNA reads as TGTGCCGTAGGAGGAGAGAACACTGAAGCTTTCTTT. The chain combines TRBV19 with TRBJ1-1; D uncertain. Deletions cut 11 bases from V and 1 base from J, with 11 bases between. The length of the CDR3 is 12 residues. Germline values: CDR1 LNHDA, CDR2 SQIVND (reference sequence).

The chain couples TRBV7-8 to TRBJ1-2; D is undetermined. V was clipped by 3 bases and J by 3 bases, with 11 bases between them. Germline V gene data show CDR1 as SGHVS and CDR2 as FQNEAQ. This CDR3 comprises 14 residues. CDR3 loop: CASSLYSGYYGYTF. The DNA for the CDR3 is TGTGCCAGCAGCTTGTACTCAGGCTACTATGGCTACACCTTC.

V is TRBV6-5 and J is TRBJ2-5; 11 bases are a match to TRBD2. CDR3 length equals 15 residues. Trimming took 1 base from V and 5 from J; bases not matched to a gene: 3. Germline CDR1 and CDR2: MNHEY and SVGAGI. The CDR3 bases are TGTGCCAGCAGTTACTTTAGCGGGAGGGAGGAGACCCAGTACTTC. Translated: CASSYFSGREETQYF.

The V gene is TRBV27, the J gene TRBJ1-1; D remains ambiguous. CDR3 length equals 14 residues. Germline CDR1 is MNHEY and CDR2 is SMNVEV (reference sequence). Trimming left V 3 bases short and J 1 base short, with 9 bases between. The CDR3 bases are TGTGCCAGCAGTTTCCTCGGAGGGAACACTGAAGCTTTCTTT. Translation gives CASSFLGGNTEAFF.

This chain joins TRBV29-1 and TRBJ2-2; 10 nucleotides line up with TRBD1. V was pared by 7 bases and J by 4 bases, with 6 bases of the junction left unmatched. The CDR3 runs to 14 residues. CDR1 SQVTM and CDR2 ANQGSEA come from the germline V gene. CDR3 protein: CSAMTGGVTGELFF. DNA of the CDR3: TGCAGCGCAATGACAGGGGGCGTCACCGGGGAGCTGTTTTTT.

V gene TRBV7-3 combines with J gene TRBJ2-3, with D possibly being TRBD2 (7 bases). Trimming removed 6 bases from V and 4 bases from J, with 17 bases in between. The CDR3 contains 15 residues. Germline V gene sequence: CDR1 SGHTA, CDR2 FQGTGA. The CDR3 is CASSSSGGFADTQYF. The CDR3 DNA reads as TGTGCCAGCAGTTCGTCGGGGGGCTTTGCAGATACGCAGTATTTT. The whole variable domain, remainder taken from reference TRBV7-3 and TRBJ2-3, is GAGVSQTPSNKVTEKGKYVELRCDPISGHTALYWYRQSLGQGPEFLIYFQGTGAADDSGLPNDRFFAVRPEGSVSTLKIQRTERGDSAVYLCASSSSGGFADTQYFGPGTRLTVL.

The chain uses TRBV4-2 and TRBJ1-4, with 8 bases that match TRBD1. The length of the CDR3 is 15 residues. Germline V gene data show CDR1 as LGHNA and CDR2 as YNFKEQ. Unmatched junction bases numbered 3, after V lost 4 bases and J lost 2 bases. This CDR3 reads CASSPDRVTNEKLFF. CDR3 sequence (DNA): TGTGCCAGCAGCCCGGACAGGGTTACTAATGAAAAACTGTTTTTT.

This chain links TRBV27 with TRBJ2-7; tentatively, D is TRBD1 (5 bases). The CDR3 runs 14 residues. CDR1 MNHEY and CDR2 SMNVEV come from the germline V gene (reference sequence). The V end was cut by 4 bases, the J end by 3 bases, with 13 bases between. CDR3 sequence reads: CASSSGIGRYEQYF. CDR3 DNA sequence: TGTGCCAGCAGTTCAGGGATCGGCCGCTACGAGCAGTACTTC.

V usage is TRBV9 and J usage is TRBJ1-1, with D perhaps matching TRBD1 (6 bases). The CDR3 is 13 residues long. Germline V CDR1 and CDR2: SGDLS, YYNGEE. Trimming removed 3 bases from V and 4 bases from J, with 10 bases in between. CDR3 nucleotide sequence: TGTGCCAGCAGCGGAAACAGGGCCACTGAAGCTTTCTTT. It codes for CASSGNRATEAFF. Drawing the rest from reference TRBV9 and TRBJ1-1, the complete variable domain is DSGVTQTPKHLITATGQRVTLRCSPRSGDLSVYWYQQSLDQGLQFLIQYYNGEERAKGNILERFSAQQFPDLHSELNLSSLELGDSALYFCASSGNRATEAFFGQGTRLTVV.

In DNA, the CDR3 is TGTGCCAGCAGAGCGGGGGTACAAGCCAAAAACATTCAGTACTTC. Protein product: CASRAGVQAKNIQYF. The chain is built from TRBV28 and TRBJ2-4, with 8 bases matching TRBD2. Germline CDR1 is MDHEN and CDR2 is SYDVKM. This CDR3 region has 15 residues. Trimming removed 6 bases from V and 0 bases from J; junction bases left unmatched: 4.

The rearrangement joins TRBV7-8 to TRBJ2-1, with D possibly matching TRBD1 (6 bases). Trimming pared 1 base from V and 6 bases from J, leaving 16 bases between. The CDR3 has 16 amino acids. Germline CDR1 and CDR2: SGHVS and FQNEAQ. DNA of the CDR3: TGTGCCAGCAGCTTAGTAAACAGGGTGAGGATCAATGAGCAGTTCTTC. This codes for CASSLVNRVRINEQFF.

In nucleotides, the CDR3 is TGCAGTGCTAGGACACAAAACACCATATATTTT. This translates into CSARTQNTIYF. J is TRBJ1-3 and V is TRBV20-1; D unclear. V lost 3 bases, J lost 6 bases, and 6 bases lay in between. Germline lookup yields CDR1 DFQATT and CDR2 SNEGSKA (reference sequence). This CDR3 region has 11 residues.

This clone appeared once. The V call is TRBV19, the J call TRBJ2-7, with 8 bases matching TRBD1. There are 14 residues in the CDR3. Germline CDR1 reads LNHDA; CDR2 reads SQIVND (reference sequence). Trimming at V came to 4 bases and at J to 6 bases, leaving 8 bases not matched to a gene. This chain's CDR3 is CASSTRDRFPEQYF. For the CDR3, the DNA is TGTGCCAGTAGTACCCGGGACAGGTTCCCCGAGCAGTACTTC.

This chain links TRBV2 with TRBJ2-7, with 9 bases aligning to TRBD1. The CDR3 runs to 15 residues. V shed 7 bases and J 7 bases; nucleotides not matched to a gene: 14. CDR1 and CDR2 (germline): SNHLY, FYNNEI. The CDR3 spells CASKGLGTGGREQYF. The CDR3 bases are TGTGCCAGCAAAGGACTGGGTACAGGGGGCCGGGAGCAGTACTTC.

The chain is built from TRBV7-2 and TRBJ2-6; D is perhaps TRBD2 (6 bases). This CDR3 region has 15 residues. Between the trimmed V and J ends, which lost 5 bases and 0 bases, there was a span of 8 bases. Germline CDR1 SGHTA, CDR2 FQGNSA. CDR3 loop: CASSRDSSGANVLTF. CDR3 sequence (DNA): TGTGCCAGCAGCCGGGACTCCTCTGGGGCCAACGTCCTGACTTTC.